Shown below are 7 T cell receptor beta chains from a single sample sequenced in a study of long-term antiretroviral therapy in people with HIV. Version v3.0 of the immunoSEQ assay was performed at survey level. Data came from immunoSEQ multiplex PCR; TCRdb stores just in-frame clones and leaves some out. The sample yields under 20,000 clones, approximately 80% seen once. The sample here was unsorted PBMCs, taken 0.3 years after starting antiretroviral therapy. These receptors were collected from a man between 18 and 29 years old with HIV.

V usage is TRBV27 and J usage is TRBJ2-3; no clear D gene. The CDR3 is made up of 15 amino acids. The germline V gene encodes CDR1 MNHEY and CDR2 SMNVEV (reference sequence). V gave up 5 bases and J gave up 0 bases, with 12 bases separating them. CDR3 loop: CASSHRPSSTDTQYF. The CDR3 nucleotides read TGTGCCAGCAGTCATAGACCGAGTAGCACAGATACGCAGTATTTT.

The genes are TRBV7-8 and TRBJ2-4; maybe TRBD2 (5 bases). Trimming stripped 5 bases from V and 4 bases from J, with 15 bases between. Germline V lookup: CDR1 SGHVS, CDR2 FQNEAQ. The CDR3 contains 15 residues. As DNA, the CDR3 is TGTGCCAGCAGCCCAAACCGGGAACGGAAAAACATTCAGTACTTC. This encodes CASSPNRERKNIQYF.

This clone was recorded only once. The gene calls are TRBV11-2 and TRBJ2-2; D is uncertain. V was cut by 0 bases and J by 4 bases, with 3 bases left in between. CDR1 is SGHAT, CDR2 FQNNGV, per germline. CDR3 length: 13 amino acids. The CDR3 here is CASSLDFTGELFF. The CDR3, as DNA: TGTGCCAGCAGCTTAGACTTCACCGGGGAGCTGTTTTTT.

The chain has TRBV7-6 and TRBJ1-1; the match to TRBD1 covers 7 bases. The CDR3 has 13 residues. V lost 5 bases to trimming and J lost 3 bases; unmatched junction nucleotides: 3. Germline assignment: CDR1 SGHVS and CDR2 FNYEAQ. CDR3 sequence reads: CASSGQVDTEAFF. For the CDR3, the DNA is TGTGCCAGCAGCGGACAGGTCGACACTGAAGCTTTCTTT.

To note about this clone: The junction departs from germline at one end; a sequencing error may be responsible. The chain employs TRBV19 and TRBJ2-7, with D perhaps given as TRBD1 or TRBD2 (5 bases each). Looked up from germline, CDR1 is LNHDA and CDR2 is SQIVND (reference sequence). The CDR3 contains 15 residues. The CDR3 DNA is TGTGCCAGTAGCATAGGACCGGGACCCTTATACGAGCAGTACTTC. Residues: CASSIGPGPLYEQYF.

This clone has only one observation. J is TRBJ1-6 and V is TRBV5-5, with a weak D call TRBD1 (5 bases). Germline CDR1 is SGHKS and CDR2 is YYEKEE (reference sequence). Trimming removed 0 bases at V and 9 bases at J, with 7 bases between. The CDR3 has 13 residues. The CDR3 coding sequence is TGTGCCAGCAGCTTGGAGGGGAGTTCACCCCTCCACTTT. Translating it yields CASSLEGSSPLHF.

This chain connects TRBV18 to TRBJ2-1; D could derive from TRBD1 or TRBD2 (5 bases each). The CDR3 extends over 17 amino acids. With 3 bases removed from V and 4 bases from J, the gap between germline ends came to 19 bases. Per germline, CDR1 KGHSH and CDR2 LQKENI. For the CDR3, the DNA is TGTGCCAGCTCACCCACCAGTGGGTCGGGGCTTTACAATGAGCAGTTCTTC. Its protein is CASSPTSGSGLYNEQFF.